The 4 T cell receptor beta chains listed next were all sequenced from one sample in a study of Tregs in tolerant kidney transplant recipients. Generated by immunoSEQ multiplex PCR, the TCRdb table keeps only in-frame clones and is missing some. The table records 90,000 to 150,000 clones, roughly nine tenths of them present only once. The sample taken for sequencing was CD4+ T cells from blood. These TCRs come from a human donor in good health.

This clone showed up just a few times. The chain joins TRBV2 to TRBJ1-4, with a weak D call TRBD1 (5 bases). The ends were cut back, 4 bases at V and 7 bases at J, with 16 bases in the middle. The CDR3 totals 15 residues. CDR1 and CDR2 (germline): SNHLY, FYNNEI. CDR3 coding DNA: TGTGCCAGCAGTGGGATTGGCAGGGCTAGTGAAAAACTGTTTTTT. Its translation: CASSGIGRASEKLFF.

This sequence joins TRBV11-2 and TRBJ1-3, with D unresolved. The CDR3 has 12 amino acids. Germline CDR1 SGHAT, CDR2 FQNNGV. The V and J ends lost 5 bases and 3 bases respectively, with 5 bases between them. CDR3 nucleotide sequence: TGTGCCAGCAGCCAATTTGGAAACACCATATATTTT. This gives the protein CASSQFGNTIYF. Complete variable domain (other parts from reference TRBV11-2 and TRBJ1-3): EAGVAQSPRYKIIEKRQSVAFWCNPISGHATLYWYQQILGQGPKLLIQFQNNGVVDDSQLPKDRFSAERLKGVDSTLKIQPAKLEDSAVYLCASSQFGNTIYFGEGSWLTVV.

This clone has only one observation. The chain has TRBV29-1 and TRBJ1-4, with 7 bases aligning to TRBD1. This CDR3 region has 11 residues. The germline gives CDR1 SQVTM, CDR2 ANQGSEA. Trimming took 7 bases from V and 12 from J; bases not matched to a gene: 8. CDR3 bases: TGCAGCGGGAACAGGGGCGGGGAACTGTTTTTT. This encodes CSGNRGGELFF.

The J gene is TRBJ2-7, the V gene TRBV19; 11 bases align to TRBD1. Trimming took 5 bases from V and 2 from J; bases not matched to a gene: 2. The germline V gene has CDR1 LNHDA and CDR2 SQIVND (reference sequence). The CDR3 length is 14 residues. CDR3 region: CASSRTGGAYEQYF. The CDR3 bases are TGTGCCAGTAGTCGGACAGGGGGCGCCTACGAGCAGTACTTC.